This passage covers 23 T cell receptor beta chains from one sample sequenced in a study of PD-L1 blockade in urothelial cancer. The repertoire was sequenced with immunoSEQ multiplex PCR; TCRdb's copy has only in-frame clones and lacks some. This table has 40,000 to 55,000 clones, 86% appearing once. Sample time point: pretreatment peripheral blood. The sequencing used PBMCs, collected around atezolizumab (anti-PD-L1) treatment. These receptors all stem from a man between 60 and 70 years old with urothelial cancer.

In DNA form, the CDR3 reads TGCGCCAGCAGTGAGTTTGGGGGCACTGGAAACACCATATATTTT. Amino acid sequence: CASSEFGGTGNTIYF. The chain recombines TRBV5-1 with TRBJ1-3, with D perhaps TRBD1 (6 bases). The ends were cut back, 5 bases at V and 2 bases at J, with 14 bases in the middle. Germline CDR1 and CDR2: SGHRS and YFSETQ. The CDR3 has 15 residues.

The rearrangement links TRBV5-4 to TRBJ2-7, with 9 bases that match TRBD1. Germline assignment: CDR1 SGHNT and CDR2 YYREEE (reference sequence). Unmatched junction bases numbered 8, after V lost 5 bases and J lost 5 bases. The CDR3 totals 14 residues. DNA for the CDR3: TGTGCCAGCAGTTTCGGGGGACAGGGCCACGAGCAGTACTTC. This encodes CASSFGGQGHEQYF.

The V call is TRBV6-5, the J call TRBJ2-5; 9 positions match TRBD2. CDR1 and CDR2 from the germline V gene are MNHEY and SVGAGI. This CDR3 comprises 16 residues. Trimming took 0 bases from V and 1 from J; bases not matched to a gene: 3. The CDR3 loop is CASSYSGRGGQETQYF. Written as DNA, the CDR3 is TGTGCCAGCAGTTACTCGGGGCGGGGGGGCCAAGAGACCCAGTACTTC.

V gene TRBV5-1 combines with J gene TRBJ2-3, with a tentative D call TRBD2 (5 bases). The ends were cut back, 4 bases at V and 2 bases at J, with 11 bases in the middle. CDR1 is SGHRS and CDR2 is YFSETQ in the germline V gene. The CDR3 has 14 residues. Here the CDR3 DNA reads TGCGCCAGCAGCCTTGGACTTACCACAGATACGCAGTATTTT. Translated, it gives CASSLGLTTDTQYF.

The chain has TRBV30 and TRBJ1-3; no clear D gene. The length of the CDR3 is 15 residues. The V gene lost 0 bases and the J gene lost 0 bases, with 9 bases spanning the gap. The germline V gene encodes CDR1 GTSNPN and CDR2 SVGIG (reference sequence). CDR3 in amino acids: CAWSVGLPSGNTIYF. CDR3 nucleotide sequence: TGTGCCTGGAGTGTTGGGCTACCCTCTGGAAACACCATATATTTT. Full variable domain (rest looked up from reference TRBV30 and TRBJ1-3): SQTIHQWPATLVQPVGSPLSLECTVEGTSNPNLYWYRQAAGRGLQLLFYSVGIGQISSEVPQNLSASRPQDRQFILSSKKLLLSDSGFYLCAWSVGLPSGNTIYFGEGSWLTVV.

The J gene is TRBJ2-1, the V gene TRBV14, with TRBD1 matching 9 bases. The CDR3 totals 17 residues. Trimming removed 3 bases from V and 8 bases from J; junction bases left unmatched: 14. Germline V CDR1 and CDR2: SGHDN, FVKESK. In nucleotides, the CDR3 is TGTGCCAGCAGCCACCTGTTCTCGGACAGGGGCTCCCATGAGCAGTTCTTC. This translates into CASSHLFSDRGSHEQFF.

This clone was seen once. The chain employs TRBV18 and TRBJ2-3; TRBD2 aligns across 13 bases. This CDR3 has 16 residues. Germline assignment: CDR1 KGHSH and CDR2 LQKENI. V lost 3 bases, J lost 4 bases, and 4 bases stayed unmatched. CDR3 sequence reads: CASSPMGLAGPDTQYF. As DNA, the CDR3 is TGTGCCAGCTCACCGATGGGACTAGCGGGGCCAGATACGCAGTATTTT.

This chain joins TRBV9 and TRBJ1-5; no definite D call. The CDR3 is 15 residues long. Trimming pared 4 bases from V and 6 bases from J, leaving 17 bases between. Germline V CDR1 and CDR2: SGDLS, YYNGEE. CDR3 coding DNA: TGTGCCAGCAGCAGTCGCGATTCCTCAAGTCAGCCCCAGCATTTT. Translation gives CASSSRDSSSQPQHF.

J is TRBJ1-1 and V is TRBV11-1; D might be TRBD1 (6 bases). The CDR3 totals 14 residues. V was trimmed by 6 bases and J by 5 bases, leaving 16 bases between them. Germline CDR1 and CDR2: SGHAT and FQDESV (reference sequence). The CDR3 reads CASRQGWRRTEAFF. The CDR3 coding sequence is TGTGCCAGCAGGCAGGGGTGGAGACGTACTGAAGCTTTCTTT.

CDR3 sequence (DNA): TGTGCCAGCAGTGAAAGATCGGTAGCGGGAGCGCGAGAGCAGTACTTC. Translated, it gives CASSERSVAGAREQYF. The chain links TRBV2 to TRBJ2-7, with 9 bases identical to TRBD2. Germline loops: CDR1 SNHLY, CDR2 FYNNEI. The CDR3 covers 16 residues. V trimming: 2 bases; J trimming: 7 bases; junction bases outside the gene matches: 12.

V gene TRBV6-4 combines with J gene TRBJ2-1; 14 nucleotides agree with TRBD2. The CDR3 sequence is 15 residues long. From germline, CDR1 is MRHNA and CDR2 SNTAGT. The V segment lost 7 bases and the J segment 5 bases; nucleotides outside the gene matches: 4. The CDR3 DNA reads TGTGCCAGCAACAGACTAGCGGGAGGGGACAATGAGCAGTTCTTC. Translating it yields CASNRLAGGDNEQFF.

V gene TRBV18 combines with J gene TRBJ1-1, with 7 positions matching TRBD1. From germline, CDR1 is KGHSH and CDR2 LQKENI. The CDR3 extends over 14 amino acids. Unmatched junction bases numbered 2, after V lost 0 bases and J lost 4 bases. CDR3 protein: CASSPPGQRTEAFF. The CDR3 DNA is TGTGCCAGCTCACCACCGGGACAGCGCACTGAAGCTTTCTTT.

The chain joins TRBV4-2 to TRBJ1-2; maybe TRBD1 (5 bases). This CDR3 has 17 residues. Germline V gene sequence: CDR1 LGHNA, CDR2 YNFKEQ. Trimming left V 0 bases short and J 8 bases short, with 22 bases between. This CDR3 is CASSQDPGTGRSSGYTF. CDR3 sequence (DNA): TGTGCCAGCAGCCAAGACCCGGGGACCGGGAGGAGCAGCGGCTACACCTTC.

The CDR3: CAWRPGQGQPQHF. DNA for the CDR3: TGTGCCTGGAGACCGGGACAGGGCCAGCCCCAGCATTTT. The genes are TRBV30 and TRBJ1-5, with TRBD1 identical over 9 bases. The germline CDR1 and CDR2 sequences are GTSNPN and SVGIG (reference sequence). The CDR3 loop spans 13 amino acids. V gave up 3 bases and J gave up 7 bases; unmatched junction bases: 4.

The rearrangement joins TRBV5-4 to TRBJ1-4, with 8 bases aligning to TRBD1. CDR1 and CDR2 from the germline V gene are SGHNT and YYREEE (reference sequence). The CDR3 loop spans 18 amino acids. V lost 3 bases to trimming and J lost 4 bases; unmatched junction nucleotides: 14. In DNA form, the CDR3 reads TGTGCCAGCAGCTCCGCGGGACAGGTCGGGAGGTATAATGAAAAACTGTTTTTT. Translating gives CASSSAGQVGRYNEKLFF.

This clone was seen a few times. The chain couples TRBV10-3 to TRBJ1-2; D remains unclear. CDR1 is ENHRY and CDR2 is SYGVKD in the germline V gene. Trimming removed 0 bases at V and 1 base at J, with 6 bases between. This CDR3 spans 14 amino acids. CDR3 DNA: TGTGCCATCAGTGAGTCTAGCAGTAACTATGGCTACACCTTC. It is translated as CAISESSSNYGYTF.

This chain links TRBV7-2 with TRBJ1-4; no clear D. CDR1 is SGHTA and CDR2 is FQGNSA in the germline V gene. The CDR3 totals 14 residues. V was cut by 5 bases and J by 8 bases, with 15 bases left in between. CDR3: CASSGRGLGEKLFF. The DNA of the CDR3 is TGTGCCAGCAGCGGAAGAGGGTTAGGCGAAAAACTGTTTTTT.

The DNA of the CDR3 is TGTGCCAGCAGCGCCGGGACAGGCGGCACCGGGGAGCTGTTTTTT. Translation: CASSAGTGGTGELFF. The J gene is TRBJ2-2, the V gene TRBV7-6; 8 bases line up with TRBD1. Losses at the gene ends were 5 bases for V and 4 bases for J; bases not matched to a gene: 6. Per germline, CDR1 SGHVS and CDR2 FNYEAQ. The CDR3 extends over 15 amino acids.

This sequence joins TRBV5-6 and TRBJ2-1; the match to TRBD2 covers 8 bases. Germline V gene data show CDR1 as SGHDT and CDR2 as YYEEEE. V lost 3 bases to trimming and J lost 5 bases; unmatched junction nucleotides: 7. The CDR3 contains 15 residues. CDR3 residues: CASSSRGGRHNEQFF. CDR3 sequence (DNA): TGTGCCAGCAGCTCCCGGGGGGGCAGACACAATGAGCAGTTCTTC.

This sequence joins TRBV5-6 and TRBJ2-7; weak D call: TRBD2 (6 bases). Trimming left V 6 bases short and J 2 bases short, with 15 bases between. CDR3 size: 14 residues. The V gene's germline CDR1 is SGHDT and CDR2 YYEEEE. The CDR3 sequence is CASTRERHPYEQYF. CDR3 nucleotide sequence: TGTGCCAGCACCCGGGAGAGACACCCCTACGAGCAGTACTTC.

This clone is a singleton in its sample. The CDR3 region has the DNA TGTGCCAGCAGATTCGACCCGGGGAATGAGCAGTTCTTC. The encoded protein is CASRFDPGNEQFF. The rearrangement joins TRBV2 to TRBJ2-1, with D possibly TRBD2 on 5 matching bases. V was cut by 6 bases and J by 7 bases, with 13 bases left in between. Germline CDR1 is SNHLY and CDR2 is FYNNEI. CDR3 length: 13 amino acids.

This clone has just one count. J is TRBJ2-1 and V is TRBV29-1, with D possibly being TRBD2 (6 bases). V was clipped by 7 bases and J by 1 base, with 14 bases between them. The germline V gene has CDR1 SQVTM and CDR2 ANQGSEA. The CDR3 has 14 residues. The CDR3 spells CSGGPRESYNEQFF. CDR3 DNA sequence: TGCAGCGGGGGTCCGCGGGAATCCTACAATGAGCAGTTCTTC.

This chain links TRBV5-4 with TRBJ1-1; D is undetermined. Trimming took off 4 bases at V and 0 bases at J, with 10 bases between the two ends. CDR1 is SGHNT and CDR2 is YYREEE in the germline V gene (reference sequence). The CDR3 has 14 residues. This chain's CDR3 is CASSVTSVNTEAFF. In DNA form, the CDR3 reads TGTGCCAGCAGCGTCACGTCAGTGAACACTGAAGCTTTCTTT.